The 3 T cell receptor beta chains below come from one sample, sequenced in a study of OX40 agonist ivuxolimab in advanced cancers. Only in-frame clones appear in the TCRdb table, and some are missing; sequencing was by immunoSEQ multiplex PCR. The table includes some 73,000 clones, approximately 83% detected once. The sample was CD4+ or CD8+ T cells sorted from blood, taken in a trial of the OX40 agonist ivuxolimab. All receptors come from an adult with an advanced solid tumor such as melanoma, head and neck, liver or kidney cancer.

This chain connects TRBV29-1 to TRBJ1-1; D not certain. The CDR3 covers 13 residues. Germline V lookup: CDR1 SQVTM, CDR2 ANQGSEA. V was clipped by 4 bases and J by 0 bases, with 9 bases between them. CDR3 DNA sequence: TGCAGCGTTGGACTCAACATGAACACTGAAGCTTTCTTT. This translates into CSVGLNMNTEAFF.

The rearrangement joins TRBV6-6 to TRBJ1-3; D is unclear. Germline V lookup: CDR1 MNHNY, CDR2 SVGAGI (reference sequence). The CDR3 sequence is 14 residues long. Trimming took 8 bases from V and 2 from J, leaving 13 bases between them. The DNA for the CDR3 is TGTGCCAGCGAGGACTCAGGCGCTGGAAACACCATATATTTT. Translated, it gives CASEDSGAGNTIYF.

A single count supports this clone. CDR3 coding DNA: TGTGCCAGCAGCCCACAGGGAATCTTAGAGACCCAGTACTTC. It is translated as CASSPQGILETQYF. This sequence joins TRBV9 and TRBJ2-5; a weak D match, TRBD1 (6 bases). The CDR3 covers 14 residues. Between the trimmed V and J ends, which lost 4 bases and 4 bases, there was a span of 14 bases. In germline, CDR1 is SGDLS, CDR2 YYNGEE.